This T cell receptor (beta chain) was retrieved from a study of blood T cell repertoires in COVID-19 (TCRdb year 2020). In terms of the full investigation: The collaborator samples originated in the United States, Italy and Spain and spanned the acute and convalescent phases of COVID-19. The material from the prospective study consisted of cDNA or gDNA derived from T cells, B-cell-depleted T cells, or PBMCs. The dataset comprised deeply sampled blood TCRbeta repertoires from subjects exposed to, actively infected with, or recovered from COVID-19. A freely available public database, intended as a resource for researchers studying the immune response to SARS-CoV-2, is where the repertoires were released. The samples were drawn from the first 160 participants of the ongoing ImmuneRACE study and from roughly 1,300 subjects provided by 6 global collaborators. A de-identified subject ID, COVID-19 status, age in years and sex were almost always included in the sample metadata. Where HLA class I and class II types were available, the types were taken from metadata supplied by the sample provider, not from assay-based typing.

TCRbeta CDR3 regions were amplified from genomic DNA using the immunoSEQ Assay, a bias-controlled multiplex PCR. The authors' analysis ran thus. Nucleated cell counts per sample were estimated from amplification of reference gene primers within the assay. Sequence reads were collapsed and filtered to measure the absolute abundance of every unique TCRbeta CDR3 rearrangement. Productive Simpson clonality was computed per sample as the square root of Simpson's diversity index over productive rearrangements. Sourced from immuneACCESS, this table was stored by TCRdb with only in-frame sequences that have V and J called. A share of the clones is absent; for the studies checked, an unresolved V gene accounts for under half, and the remainder has no known explanation. That table gives V, J and clone size, and the DNA gave D and trimming. Recorded for this sample are 70,000 or so clones; 75% to 95% of them occurred a single time. The ten largest make up about 5.1% of the sample.

Collaborating institutions collected whole blood in K2EDTA tubes following their own protocols. For TCRbeta analysis, collaborators shipped samples in one of three forms: frozen whole blood, isolated PBMCs, or DNA extracted from either of those sample types. The paper's findings and limits, for the study overall: Clinical and demographic metadata were provided uncurated, with the amount varying by source and participant.

Details on this clone: What antigen it recognizes has not been identified. Within one base of it there is no much larger clone, and no base qualities were kept.

V is clipped by 4 bases and J by 6 bases, and the sequence between their germline boundaries is 10 bases long. Reading from cysteine to phenylalanine, the CDR3 counts 14 amino acids. Only the CDR3 DNA is retained, 42 bases long and in frame from the first base. For CDR1 and CDR2, the germline V gene lists MNHEY and SVGAGI. This receptor was identified in a young woman with acute or convalescent COVID-19. The sequenced material came from peripheral blood. This sequence uses TRBV6-5 and TRBJ1-6, with the D gene not clear enough to name. The CDR3 is CASSSRLGNSPLHF. The nucleotide sequence reads as follows: TGTGCCAGCAGTTCCCGACTGGGTAATTCACCCCTCCACTTT.